This T cell receptor beta chain derives from a study of blood T cell repertoires in COVID-19. Study context: Sources were T cells, B-cell-depleted T cells, or PBMCs; the material itself was cDNA or gDNA.

This CDR3 has 13 residues. With 7 bases removed from V and 3 bases from J, the gap between germline ends came to 10 bases. CDR1 is MNHEY, CDR2 SMNVEV, per germline (reference sequence). In the original workflow: The authors estimated nucleated cell counts from reference gene primer amplification. Method: immunoSEQ multiplex PCR; TCRdb's copy keeps in-frame clones and lacks some. D and trimming come from the DNA, and the V and J calls and clone size come from that table. The data contain 170,000 or so clones, about 86% of them singletons. Followed longitudinally, the Seattle patients had been enrolled during active infection.

The rearrangement uses TRBV27 and TRBJ1-5; D may be TRBD1 (6 bases). The clonotype comes from a woman in her 70s with COVID-19, enrolled during active disease. Sequencing was done on a sample of peripheral blood. This CDR3 reads CASTTGFNQPQHF. The DNA of the CDR3 is TGTGCCAGCACAACAGGGTTCAATCAGCCCCAGCATTTT.